The TCR beta chain described here comes from a study of T cell changes during pregnancy in multiple sclerosis. Germline V CDR1 and CDR2: SGHNT, YYREEE (reference sequence). Trimming cost V 0 bases and J 1 base, with 13 bases left between them. The CDR3 sequence is 16 residues long. This table comes from immunoSEQ multiplex PCR, and its TCRdb copy is limited to in-frame clones, with some not included. The table lists roughly 70,000 clones, 85% to 95% of them singletons. This sequence joins TRBV5-4 and TRBJ1-1, with D tentatively TRBD1 (5 bases). This TCR was sampled from a female donor with multiple sclerosis, enrolled in a pregnancy study. The sequenced sample was peripheral blood, obtained in the third trimester of pregnancy. The CDR3 here is CASSLGRSGGNTEAFF. CDR3 sequence (DNA): TGTGCCAGCAGCTTGGGTCGGAGCGGGGGGAACACTGAAGCTTTCTTT.